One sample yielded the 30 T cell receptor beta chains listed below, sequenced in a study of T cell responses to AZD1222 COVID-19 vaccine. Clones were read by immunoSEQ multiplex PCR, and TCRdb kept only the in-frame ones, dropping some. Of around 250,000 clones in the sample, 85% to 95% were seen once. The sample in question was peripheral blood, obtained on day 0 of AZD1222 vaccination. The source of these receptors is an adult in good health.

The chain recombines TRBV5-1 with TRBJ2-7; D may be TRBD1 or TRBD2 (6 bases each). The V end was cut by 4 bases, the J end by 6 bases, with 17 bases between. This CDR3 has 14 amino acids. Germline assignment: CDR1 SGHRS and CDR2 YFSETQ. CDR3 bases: TGCGCCAGCAGCCCGATTGAAGGGGGAGGCGAGCAGTACTTC. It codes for CASSPIEGGGEQYF.

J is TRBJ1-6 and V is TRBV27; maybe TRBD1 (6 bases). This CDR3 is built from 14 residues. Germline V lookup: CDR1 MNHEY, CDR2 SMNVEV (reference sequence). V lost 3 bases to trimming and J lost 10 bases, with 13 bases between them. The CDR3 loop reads CASSFRGERSPLHF. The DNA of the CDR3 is TGTGCCAGCAGTTTTAGGGGGGAACGGTCACCCCTCCACTTT.

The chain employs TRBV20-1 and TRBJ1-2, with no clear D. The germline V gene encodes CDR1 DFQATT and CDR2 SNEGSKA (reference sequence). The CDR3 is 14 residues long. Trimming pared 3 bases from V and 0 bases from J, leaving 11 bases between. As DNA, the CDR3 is TGCAGTGCTAGTAGTGGGTCCTCTAACTATGGCTACACCTTC. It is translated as CSASSGSSNYGYTF.

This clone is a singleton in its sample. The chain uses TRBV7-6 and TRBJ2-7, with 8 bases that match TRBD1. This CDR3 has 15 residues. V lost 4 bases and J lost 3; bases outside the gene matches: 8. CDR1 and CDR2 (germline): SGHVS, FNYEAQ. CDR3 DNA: TGTGCCAGCAGCTCGCCTCCTACAGGGGGCTACGAGCAGTACTTC. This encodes CASSSPPTGGYEQYF.

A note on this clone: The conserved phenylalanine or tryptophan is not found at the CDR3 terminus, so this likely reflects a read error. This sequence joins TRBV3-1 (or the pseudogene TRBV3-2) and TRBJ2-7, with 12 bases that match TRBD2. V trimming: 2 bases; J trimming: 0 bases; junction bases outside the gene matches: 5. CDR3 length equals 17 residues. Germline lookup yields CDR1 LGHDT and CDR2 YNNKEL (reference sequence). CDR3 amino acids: CASSQTSGGRHSYEQYL. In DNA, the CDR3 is TGTGCCAGCAGCCAAACTAGCGGGGGGAGACACTCCTACGAGCAGTACCTC.

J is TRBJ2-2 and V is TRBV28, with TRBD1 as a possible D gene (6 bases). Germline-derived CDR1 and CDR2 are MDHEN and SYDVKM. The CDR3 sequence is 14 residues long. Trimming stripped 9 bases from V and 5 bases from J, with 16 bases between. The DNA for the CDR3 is TGTGCCAGTTCAGACGGACAGTGGACCGGGGAGCTGTTTTTT. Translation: CASSDGQWTGELFF.

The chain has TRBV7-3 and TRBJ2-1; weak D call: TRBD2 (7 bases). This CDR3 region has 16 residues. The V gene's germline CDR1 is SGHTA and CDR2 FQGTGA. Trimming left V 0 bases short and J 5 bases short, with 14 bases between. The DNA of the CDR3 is TGTGCCAGCAGCTTAACGTCACGGGGGGCAGACAATGAGCAGTTCTTC. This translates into CASSLTSRGADNEQFF.

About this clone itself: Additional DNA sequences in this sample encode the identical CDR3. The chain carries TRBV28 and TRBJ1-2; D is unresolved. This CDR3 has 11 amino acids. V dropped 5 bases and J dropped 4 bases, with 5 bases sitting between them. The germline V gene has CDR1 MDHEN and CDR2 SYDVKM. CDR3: CASSNSYGYTF. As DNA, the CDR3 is TGTGCCAGCAGTAACAGCTATGGCTACACCTTC.

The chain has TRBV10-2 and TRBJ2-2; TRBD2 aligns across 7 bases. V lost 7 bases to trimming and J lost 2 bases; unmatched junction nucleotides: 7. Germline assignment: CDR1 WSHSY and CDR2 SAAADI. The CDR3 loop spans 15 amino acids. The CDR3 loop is CASTMSGKNTGELFF. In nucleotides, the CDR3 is TGCGCCAGCACCATGAGCGGGAAAAACACCGGGGAGCTGTTTTTT.

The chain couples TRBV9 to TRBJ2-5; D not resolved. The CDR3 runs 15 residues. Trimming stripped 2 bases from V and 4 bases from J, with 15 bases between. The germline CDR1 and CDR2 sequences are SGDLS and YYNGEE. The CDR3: CASSVHELPTETQYF. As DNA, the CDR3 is TGTGCCAGCAGCGTCCACGAACTCCCCACAGAGACCCAGTACTTC.

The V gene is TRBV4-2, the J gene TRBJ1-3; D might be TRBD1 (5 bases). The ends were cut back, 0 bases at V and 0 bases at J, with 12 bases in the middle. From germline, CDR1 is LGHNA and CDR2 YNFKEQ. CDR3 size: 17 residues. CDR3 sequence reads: CASSQEVQGPSGNTIYF. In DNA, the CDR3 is TGTGCCAGCAGCCAAGAAGTTCAGGGACCCTCTGGAAACACCATATATTTT.

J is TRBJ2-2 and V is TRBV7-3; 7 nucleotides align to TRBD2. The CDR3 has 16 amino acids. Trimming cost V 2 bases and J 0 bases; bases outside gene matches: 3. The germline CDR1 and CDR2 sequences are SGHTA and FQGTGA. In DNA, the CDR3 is TGTGCCAGCAGCTTAGGGAGCGGGGCGAACACCGGGGAGCTGTTTTTT. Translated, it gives CASSLGSGANTGELFF.

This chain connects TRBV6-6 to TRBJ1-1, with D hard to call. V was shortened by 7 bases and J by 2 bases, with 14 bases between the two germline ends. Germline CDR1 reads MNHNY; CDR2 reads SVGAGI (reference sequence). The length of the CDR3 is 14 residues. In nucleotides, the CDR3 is TGTGCCAGCAAGGCCGGGGTGAGTAACACTGAAGCTTTCTTT. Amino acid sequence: CASKAGVSNTEAFF.

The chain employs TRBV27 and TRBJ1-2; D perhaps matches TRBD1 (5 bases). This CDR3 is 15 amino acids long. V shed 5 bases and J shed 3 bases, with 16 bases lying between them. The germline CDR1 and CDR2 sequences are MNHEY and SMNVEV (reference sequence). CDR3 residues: CASSPLGTDHYGYTF. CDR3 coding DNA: TGTGCCAGCAGTCCCCTGGGGACCGATCACTATGGCTACACCTTC.

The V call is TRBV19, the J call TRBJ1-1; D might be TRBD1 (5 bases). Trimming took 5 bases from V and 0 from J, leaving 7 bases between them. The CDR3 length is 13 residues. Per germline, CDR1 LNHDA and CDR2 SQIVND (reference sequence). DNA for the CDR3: TGTGCCAGTAGTCCGGGACTGAACACTGAAGCTTTCTTT. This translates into CASSPGLNTEAFF.

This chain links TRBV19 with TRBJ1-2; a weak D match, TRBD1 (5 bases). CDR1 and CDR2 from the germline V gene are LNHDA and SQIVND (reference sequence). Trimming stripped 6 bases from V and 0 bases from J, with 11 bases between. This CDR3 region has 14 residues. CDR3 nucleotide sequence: TGTGCCAGTAGGACTCAGGGCACTAACTATGGCTACACCTTC. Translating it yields CASRTQGTNYGYTF.

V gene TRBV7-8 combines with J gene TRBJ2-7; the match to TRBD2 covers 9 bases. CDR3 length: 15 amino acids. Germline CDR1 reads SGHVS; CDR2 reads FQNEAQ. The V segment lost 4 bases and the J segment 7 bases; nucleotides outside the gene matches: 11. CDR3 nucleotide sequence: TGTGCCAGCAGCTCAGATTTAGCGGGAGTGGATGAGCAGTACTTC. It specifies CASSSDLAGVDEQYF.

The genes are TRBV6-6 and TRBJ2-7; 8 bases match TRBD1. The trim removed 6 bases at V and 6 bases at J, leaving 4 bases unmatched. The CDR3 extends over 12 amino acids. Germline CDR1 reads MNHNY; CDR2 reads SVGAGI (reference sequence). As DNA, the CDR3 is TGTGCCAGCAGGCCAGGGGGCGGCGAGCAGTACTTC. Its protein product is CASRPGGGEQYF.

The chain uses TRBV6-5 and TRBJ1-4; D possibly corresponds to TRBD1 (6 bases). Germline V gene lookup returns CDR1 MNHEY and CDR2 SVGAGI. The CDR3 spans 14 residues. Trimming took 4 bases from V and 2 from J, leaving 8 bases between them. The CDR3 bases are TGTGCCAGCAGTTGGGGGCGGACTAATGAAAAACTGTTTTTT. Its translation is CASSWGRTNEKLFF.

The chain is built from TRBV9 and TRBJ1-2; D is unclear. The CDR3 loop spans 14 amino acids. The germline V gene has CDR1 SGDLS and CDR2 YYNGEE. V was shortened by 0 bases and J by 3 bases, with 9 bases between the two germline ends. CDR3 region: CASSVARADYGYTF. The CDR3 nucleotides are TGTGCCAGCAGCGTAGCTCGGGCCGACTATGGCTACACCTTC.

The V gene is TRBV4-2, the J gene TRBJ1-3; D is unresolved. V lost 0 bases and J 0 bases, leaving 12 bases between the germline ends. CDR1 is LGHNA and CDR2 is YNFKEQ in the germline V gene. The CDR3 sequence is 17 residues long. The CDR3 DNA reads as TGTGCCAGCAGCCAAGATCGTCGACGGTTCTCTGGAAACACCATATATTTT. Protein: CASSQDRRRFSGNTIYF.

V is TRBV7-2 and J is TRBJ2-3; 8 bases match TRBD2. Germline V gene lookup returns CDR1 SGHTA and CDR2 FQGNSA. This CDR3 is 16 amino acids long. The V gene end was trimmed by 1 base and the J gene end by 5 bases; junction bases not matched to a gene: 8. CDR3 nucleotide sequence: TGTGCCAGCAGCTTAGTGCCGGGAGGGCCTGGAGATACGCAGTATTTT. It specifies CASSLVPGGPGDTQYF.

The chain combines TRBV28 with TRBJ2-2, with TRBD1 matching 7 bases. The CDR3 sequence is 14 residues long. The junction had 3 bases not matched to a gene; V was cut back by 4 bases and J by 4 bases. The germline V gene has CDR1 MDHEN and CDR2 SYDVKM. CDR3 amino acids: CASSSPGGTGELFF. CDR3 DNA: TGTGCCAGCAGTTCTCCAGGGGGCACCGGGGAGCTGTTTTTT. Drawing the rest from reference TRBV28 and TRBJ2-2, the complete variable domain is DVKVTQSSRYLVKRTGEKVFLECVQDMDHENMFWYRQDPGLGLRLIYFSYDVKMKEKGDIPEGYSVSREKKERFSLILESASTNQTSMYLCASSSPGGTGELFFGEGSRLTVL.

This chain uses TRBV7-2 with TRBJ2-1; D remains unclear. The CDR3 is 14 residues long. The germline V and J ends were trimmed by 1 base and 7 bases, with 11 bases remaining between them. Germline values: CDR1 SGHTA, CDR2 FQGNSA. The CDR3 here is CASSLGGIINEQFF. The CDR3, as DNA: TGTGCCAGCAGCTTAGGTGGCATTATTAATGAGCAGTTCTTC.

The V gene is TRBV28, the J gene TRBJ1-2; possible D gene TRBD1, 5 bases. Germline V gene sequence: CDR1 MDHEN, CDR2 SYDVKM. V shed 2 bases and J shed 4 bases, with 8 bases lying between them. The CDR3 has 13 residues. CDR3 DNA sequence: TGTGCCAGCAGTTTACGACAGATCTATGGCTACACCTTC. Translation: CASSLRQIYGYTF.

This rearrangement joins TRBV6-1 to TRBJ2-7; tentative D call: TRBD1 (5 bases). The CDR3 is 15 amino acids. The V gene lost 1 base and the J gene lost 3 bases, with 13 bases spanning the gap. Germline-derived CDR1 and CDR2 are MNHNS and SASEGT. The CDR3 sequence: CASSEGAGHGYEQYF. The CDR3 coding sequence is TGTGCCAGCAGTGAAGGGGCAGGGCACGGCTACGAGCAGTACTTC.

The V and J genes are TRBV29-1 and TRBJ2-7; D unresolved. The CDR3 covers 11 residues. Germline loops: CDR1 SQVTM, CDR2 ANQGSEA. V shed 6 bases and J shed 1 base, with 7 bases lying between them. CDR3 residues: CSVTVSYEQYF. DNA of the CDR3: TGCAGCGTCACAGTTTCCTACGAGCAGTACTTC.

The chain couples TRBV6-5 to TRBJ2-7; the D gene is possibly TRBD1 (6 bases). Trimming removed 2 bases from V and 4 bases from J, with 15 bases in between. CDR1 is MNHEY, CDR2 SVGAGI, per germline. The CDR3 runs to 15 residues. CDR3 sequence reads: CASSYRGRGDYEQYF. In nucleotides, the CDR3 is TGTGCCAGCAGTTACAGGGGCAGGGGCGATTACGAGCAGTACTTC.

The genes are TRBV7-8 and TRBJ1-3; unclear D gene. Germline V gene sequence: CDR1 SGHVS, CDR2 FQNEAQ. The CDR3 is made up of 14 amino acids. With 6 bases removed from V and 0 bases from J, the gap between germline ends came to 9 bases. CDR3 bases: TGTGCCAGCAGTCTCAGGACCTCTGGAAACACCATATATTTT. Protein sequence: CASSLRTSGNTIYF.

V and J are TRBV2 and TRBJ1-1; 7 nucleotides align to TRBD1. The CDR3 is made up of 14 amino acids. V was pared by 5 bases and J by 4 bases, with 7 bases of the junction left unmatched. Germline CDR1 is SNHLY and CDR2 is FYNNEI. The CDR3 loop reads CASSKTGASTEAFF. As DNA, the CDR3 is TGTGCCAGCAGTAAAACAGGGGCTTCCACTGAAGCTTTCTTT.